This is a list of T cell receptor beta chains from one sample in a study of early T cells in non-severe SARS-CoV-2 infection. Using its own MiXCR run on the 5' RACE reads, TCRdb lists one record per CDR3 protein. Here the sample spans approximately 73,000 distinct CDR3 sequences, about 13% being singletons. Input material: whole blood. All receptors derive from an adult who was a healthcare worker with PCR-confirmed SARS-CoV-2 infection or an uninfected control (not recorded which). The CDR3 runs from the conserved cysteine through the conserved F or W. D genes are given only for firm matches. Size tells how often a clone was seen (once, few, many) or the class of an expanded clone, and some rows leave it out.

v_call	clone_size	j_call	d_call	cdr3_aa	cdr3_nt
TRBV4-3	few	TRBJ2-7	TRBD1	CASSQDVGTGSGEQYF	TGCGCCAGCAGCCAAGACGTAGGGACAGGGTCGGGGGAGCAGTACTTC
TRBV30	many	TRBJ1-1	NA	CAWNRWAGGMNTEAFF	TGTGCCTGGAATAGGTGGGCAGGCGGTATGAACACTGAAGCTTTCTTT
TRBV7-9	few	TRBJ2-7	NA	CASSLAQLGGEQYF	TGTGCCAGCAGCTTAGCGCAATTGGGCGGCGAGCAGTACTTC
TRBV28	many	TRBJ1-2	TRBD1	CASRRGTGANYGYTF	TGTGCCAGCAGAAGAGGGACAGGGGCAAACTATGGCTACACCTTC
TRBV29-1	few	TRBJ2-1	NA	CSVATGSNEQFF	TGCAGCGTTGCAACAGGCAGCAATGAGCAGTTCTTC
TRBV7-2	many	TRBJ2-7	NA	CASSLDQGTTYEQYF	TGTGCCAGCAGCTTAGATCAGGGGACCACCTACGAGCAGTACTTC
TRBV30	few	TRBJ1-1	NA	CAWRGGDLRNTEAFF	TGTGCCTGGAGGGGAGGGGACTTAAGGAACACTGAAGCTTTCTTT
TRBV5-1	NA	TRBJ2-5	NA	CASSSTWEETQYF	TGCGCCAGCAGCTCGACCTGGGAAGAGACCCAGTACTTC
TRBV20-1	NA	TRBJ2-3	NA	CSALLGEGTDTQYF	TGCAGTGCCCTTCTGGGGGAGGGCACAGATACGCAGTATTTT
TRBV4-3	many	TRBJ2-2	NA	CASSQNLGPGGELFF	TGCGCCAGCAGCCAAAACCTGGGCCCAGGCGGGGAGCTGTTTTTT
TRBV27	NA	TRBJ1-1	TRBD1	CASFPGTGGTEAFF	TGTGCCAGTTTTCCCGGGACAGGGGGCACTGAAGCTTTCTTT
TRBV7-9	few	TRBJ1-1	NA	CASSLARTVSEAFF	TGTGCCAGCAGCTTAGCGAGGACAGTCAGTGAAGCTTTCTTT
TRBV6-2/TRBV6-3	NA	TRBJ2-7	NA	CASSSRDGDSSYEQYF	TGTGCCAGCAGTTCCCGAGACGGCGATTCCTCCTACGAGCAGTACTTC
TRBV3-1	NA	TRBJ2-7	NA	CATSLRDSLVEQYF	TGTGCCACCTCGCTCCGGGACTCCTTGGTCGAGCAGTACTTC